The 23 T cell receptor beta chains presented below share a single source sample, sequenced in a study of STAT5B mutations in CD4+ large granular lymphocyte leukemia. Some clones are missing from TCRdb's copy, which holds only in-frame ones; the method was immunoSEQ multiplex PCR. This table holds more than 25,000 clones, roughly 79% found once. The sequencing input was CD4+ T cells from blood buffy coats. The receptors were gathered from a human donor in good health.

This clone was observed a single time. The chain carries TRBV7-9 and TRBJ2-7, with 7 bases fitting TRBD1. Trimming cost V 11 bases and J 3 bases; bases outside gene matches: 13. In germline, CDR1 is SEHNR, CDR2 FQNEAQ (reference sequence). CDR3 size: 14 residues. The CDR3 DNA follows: TGTGCCGCGTCCCCGACAGGGCGGAACTACGAGCAGTACGTC. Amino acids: CAASPTGRNYEQYV.

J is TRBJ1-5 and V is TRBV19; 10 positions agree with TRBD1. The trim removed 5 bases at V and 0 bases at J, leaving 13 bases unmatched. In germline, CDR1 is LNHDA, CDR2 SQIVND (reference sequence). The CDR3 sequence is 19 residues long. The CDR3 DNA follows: TGTGCCAGTAGTGCCCGACAGGGGGCGCGCCGTTATAGCAATCAGCCCCAGCATTTT. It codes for CASSARQGARRYSNQPQHF.

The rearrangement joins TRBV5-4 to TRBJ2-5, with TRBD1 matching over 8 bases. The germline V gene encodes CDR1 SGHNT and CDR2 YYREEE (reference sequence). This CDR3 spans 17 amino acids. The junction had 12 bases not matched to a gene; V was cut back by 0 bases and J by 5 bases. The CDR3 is CASSLGQGLGEVETQYF. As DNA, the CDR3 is TGTGCCAGCAGCTTGGGACAGGGGCTGGGGGAGGTTGAGACCCAGTACTTC. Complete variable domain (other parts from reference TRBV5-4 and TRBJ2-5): ETGVTQSPTHLIKTRGQQVTLRCSSQSGHNTVSWYQQALGQGPQFIFQYYREEENGRGNFPPRFSGLQFPNYSSELNVNALELDDSALYLCASSLGQGLGEVETQYFGPGTRLLVL.

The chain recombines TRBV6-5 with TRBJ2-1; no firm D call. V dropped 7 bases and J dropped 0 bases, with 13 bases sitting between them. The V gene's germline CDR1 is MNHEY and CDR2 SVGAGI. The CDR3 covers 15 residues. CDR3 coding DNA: TGTGCCAGCAAGGCAGCTCTCAACTCCTACAATGAGCAGTTCTTC. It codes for CASKAALNSYNEQFF.

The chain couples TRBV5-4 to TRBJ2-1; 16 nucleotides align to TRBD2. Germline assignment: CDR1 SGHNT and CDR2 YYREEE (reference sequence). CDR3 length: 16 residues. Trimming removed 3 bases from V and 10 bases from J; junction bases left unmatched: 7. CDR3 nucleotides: TGTGCCAGCAGCTCCGGGACTAGCGGGGGGGACGGAGAGCAGTTCTTC. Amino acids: CASSSGTSGGDGEQFF.

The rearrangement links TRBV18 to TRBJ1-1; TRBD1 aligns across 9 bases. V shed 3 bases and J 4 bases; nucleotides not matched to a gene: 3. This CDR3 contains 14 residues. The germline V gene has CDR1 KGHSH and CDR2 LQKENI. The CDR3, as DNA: TGTGCCAGCTCACCCGGGACAGGGAGCACTGAAGCTTTCTTT. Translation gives CASSPGTGSTEAFF.

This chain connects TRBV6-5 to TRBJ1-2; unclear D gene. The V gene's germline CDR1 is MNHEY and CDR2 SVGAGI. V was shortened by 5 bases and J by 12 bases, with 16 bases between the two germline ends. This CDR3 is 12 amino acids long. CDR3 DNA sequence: TGTGCCAGCAGTGACGACCTTACTTCGCACACCTTC. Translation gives CASSDDLTSHTF.

The CDR3: CASSSRGTGEYDGYTF. For the CDR3, the DNA is TGTGCCAGCAGCTCCCGTGGGACAGGGGAATACGATGGCTACACCTTC. The chain employs TRBV11-3 and TRBJ1-2; 10 bases line up with TRBD1. The CDR3 is 16 residues long. In germline, CDR1 is SGHNT, CDR2 YENEEA. V was clipped by 4 bases and J by 6 bases; unmatched bases: 11. Full variable domain (rest looked up from reference TRBV11-3 and TRBJ1-2): EAGVVQSPRYKIIEKKQPVAFWCNPISGHNTLYWYLQNLGQGPELLIRYENEEAVDDSQLPKDRFSAERLKGVDSTLKIQPAELGDSAVYLCASSSRGTGEYDGYTFGSGTRLTVV.

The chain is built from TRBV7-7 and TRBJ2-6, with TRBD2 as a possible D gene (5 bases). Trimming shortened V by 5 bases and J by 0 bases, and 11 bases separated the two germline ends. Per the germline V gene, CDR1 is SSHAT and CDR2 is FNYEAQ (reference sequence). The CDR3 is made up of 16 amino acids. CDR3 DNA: TGTGCCAGCAGCCCCGGACTGGGCTCTGGGGCCAACGTCCTGACTTTC. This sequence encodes CASSPGLGSGANVLTF.

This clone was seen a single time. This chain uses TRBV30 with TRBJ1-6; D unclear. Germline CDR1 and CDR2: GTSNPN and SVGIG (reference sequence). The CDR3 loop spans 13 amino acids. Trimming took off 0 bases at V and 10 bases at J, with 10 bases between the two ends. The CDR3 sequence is CAWSVLGLSPLHF. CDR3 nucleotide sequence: TGTGCCTGGAGTGTACTGGGGTTATCACCCCTCCACTTT.

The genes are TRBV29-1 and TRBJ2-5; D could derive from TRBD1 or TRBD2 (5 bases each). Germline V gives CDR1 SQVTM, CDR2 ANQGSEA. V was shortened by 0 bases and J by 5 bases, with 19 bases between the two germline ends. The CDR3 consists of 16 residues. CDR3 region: CSVEDLRQWPGETQYF. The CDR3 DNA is TGCAGCGTTGAAGACCTTCGACAGTGGCCGGGGGAGACCCAGTACTTC.

CDR3 region: CASSEEADSDTQYF. CDR3 coding DNA: TGTGCCAGCAGTGAGGAAGCGGATTCAGATACGCAGTATTTT. The chain is built from TRBV6-4 and TRBJ2-3; possible D gene TRBD2, 5 bases. Germline CDR1 reads MRHNA; CDR2 reads SNTAGT. The V end was cut by 3 bases, the J end by 4 bases, with 11 bases between. The CDR3 runs 14 residues.

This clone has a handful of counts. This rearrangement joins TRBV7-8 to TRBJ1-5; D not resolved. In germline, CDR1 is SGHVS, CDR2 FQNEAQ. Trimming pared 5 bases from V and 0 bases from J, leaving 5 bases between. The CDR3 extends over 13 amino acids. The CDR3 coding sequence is TGTGCCAGCAGCCCTCTTAGCAATCAGCCCCAGCATTTT. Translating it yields CASSPLSNQPQHF.

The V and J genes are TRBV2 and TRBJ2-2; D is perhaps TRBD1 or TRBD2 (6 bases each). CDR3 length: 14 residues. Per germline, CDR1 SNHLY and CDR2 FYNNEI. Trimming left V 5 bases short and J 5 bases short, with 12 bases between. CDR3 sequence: CASSIQGGTGELFF. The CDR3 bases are TGTGCCAGCAGTATACAGGGAGGTACCGGGGAGCTGTTTTTT.

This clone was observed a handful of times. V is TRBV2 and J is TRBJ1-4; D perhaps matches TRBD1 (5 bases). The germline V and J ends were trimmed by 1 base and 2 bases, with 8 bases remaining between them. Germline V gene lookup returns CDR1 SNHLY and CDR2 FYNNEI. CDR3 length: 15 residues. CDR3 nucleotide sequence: TGTGCCAGCAGTGAAGGGAGGGGCACTAATGAAAAACTGTTTTTT. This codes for CASSEGRGTNEKLFF.

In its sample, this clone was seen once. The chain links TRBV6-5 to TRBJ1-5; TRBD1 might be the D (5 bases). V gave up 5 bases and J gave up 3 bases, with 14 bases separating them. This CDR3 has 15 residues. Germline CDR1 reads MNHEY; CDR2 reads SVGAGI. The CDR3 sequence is CASSIDRRYNQPQHF. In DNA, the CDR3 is TGTGCCAGCAGTATAGACAGACGCTACAATCAGCCCCAGCATTTT.

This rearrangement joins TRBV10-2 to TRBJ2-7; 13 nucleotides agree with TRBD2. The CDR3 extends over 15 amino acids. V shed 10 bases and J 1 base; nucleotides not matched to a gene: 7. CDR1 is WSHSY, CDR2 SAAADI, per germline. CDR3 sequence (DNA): TGCGCCAACGGACTAGCGGGGGACCTATCCTACGAGCAGTACTTC. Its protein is CANGLAGDLSYEQYF.

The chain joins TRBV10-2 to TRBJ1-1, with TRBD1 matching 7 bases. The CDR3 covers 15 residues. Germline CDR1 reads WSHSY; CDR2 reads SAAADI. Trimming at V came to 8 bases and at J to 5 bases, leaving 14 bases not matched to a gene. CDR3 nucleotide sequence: TGCGCCAGCCGCCAGGACAGGCCGCCCGTAACTGAAGCTTTCTTT. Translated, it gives CASRQDRPPVTEAFF.

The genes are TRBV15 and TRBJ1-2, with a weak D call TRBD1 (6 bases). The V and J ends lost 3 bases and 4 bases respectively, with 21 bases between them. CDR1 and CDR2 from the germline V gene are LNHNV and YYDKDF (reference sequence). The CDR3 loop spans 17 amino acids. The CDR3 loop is CATSRGLLQGRGYGYTF. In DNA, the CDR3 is TGTGCCACCAGCAGGGGGCTGCTACAGGGAAGGGGCTATGGCTACACCTTC.

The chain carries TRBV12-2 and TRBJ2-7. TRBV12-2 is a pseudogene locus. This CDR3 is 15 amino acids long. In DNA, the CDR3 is TGTGCAAGTCGCTCCCCCCACCCCCTCTGCTACGAGCAGTACTTC. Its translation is CASRSPHPLCYEQYF.

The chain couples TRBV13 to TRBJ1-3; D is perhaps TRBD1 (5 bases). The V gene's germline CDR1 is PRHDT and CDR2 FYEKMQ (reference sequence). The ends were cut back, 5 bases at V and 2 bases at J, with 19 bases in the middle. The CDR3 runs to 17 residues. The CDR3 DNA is TGTGCCAGCAGCCCTGAAGGGGCGCTTTTACCTGGAAACACCATATATTTT. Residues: CASSPEGALLPGNTIYF.

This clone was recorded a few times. The CDR3 reads CASRFLAGDYNEQFF. In DNA form, the CDR3 reads TGTGCCAGCAGATTTCTAGCGGGAGATTACAATGAGCAGTTCTTC. The chain joins TRBV7-9 to TRBJ2-1; 10 positions match TRBD2. V gave up 6 bases and J gave up 4 bases; unmatched junction bases: 6. This CDR3 region has 15 residues. Germline V gene sequence: CDR1 SEHNR, CDR2 FQNEAQ (reference sequence). Full variable domain (remainder filled in from reference TRBV7-9 and TRBJ2-1): DTGVSQNPRHKITKRGQNVTFRCDPISEHNRLYWYRQTLGQGPEFLTYFQNEAQLEKSRLLSDRFSAERPKGSFSTLEIQRTEQGDSAMYLCASRFLAGDYNEQFFGPGTRLTVL.

CDR3 amino acids: CASSIDRASRTQYF. CDR3 nucleotides: TGTGCCAGCAGCATTGACAGAGCCTCCAGGACCCAGTACTTC. This chain connects TRBV7-2 to TRBJ2-5; D possibly corresponds to TRBD1 (5 bases). The CDR3 has 14 amino acids. Germline lookup yields CDR1 SGHTA and CDR2 FQGNSA. Trimming cost V 5 bases and J 7 bases, with 17 bases left between them.